The 2 T cell receptor beta chains below come from one sample, sequenced in a study of breast tumors, draining lymph nodes, adjacent tissues. TCRdb reprocessed the multiplex PCR reads via MiXCR and lists one record per CDR3 protein. Altogether over 20,000 distinct CDR3 sequences are present, approximately 32% being singletons, with the ten largest covering over 8.5%. The sample consisted of breast tumor tissue. These receptors were taken from a female donor with breast cancer. Some clones in this sample may be carry-over from other donors' samples.

This clonotype has more than one count but fewer than ten. As DNA, the CDR3 is TGCAGTGCTAGAGATGTCTCAGGGGTAAGGGGAGACGAGCAGTACTTC. This gives the protein CSARDVSGVRGDEQYF. V and J are TRBV20-1 and TRBJ2-7, with a weak D call TRBD1 (6 bases). The CDR3 runs to 16 residues. With 0 bases removed from V and 5 bases from J, the gap between germline ends came to 20 bases. Germline-derived CDR1 and CDR2 are DFQATT and SNEGSKA (reference sequence).

With regard to this clonotype: Being one base from a much bigger clone, this may be a read error. The missing conserved phenylalanine or tryptophan at the end of this CDR3 makes a read error likely. The chain joins TRBV5-6 to TRBJ2-2, with TRBD1 identical over 7 bases. J gave up 5 bases and V 0 bases, and 7 bases lay outside the gene matches. Looked up from germline, CDR1 is SGHDT and CDR2 is YYEEEE. CDR3 length: 16 residues. This chain's CDR3 is CASSLGAGGQTGELFS. For the CDR3, the DNA is TGTGCCAGCAGCTTGGGAGCAGGGGGTCAAACCGGGGAGCTGTTTTCT.